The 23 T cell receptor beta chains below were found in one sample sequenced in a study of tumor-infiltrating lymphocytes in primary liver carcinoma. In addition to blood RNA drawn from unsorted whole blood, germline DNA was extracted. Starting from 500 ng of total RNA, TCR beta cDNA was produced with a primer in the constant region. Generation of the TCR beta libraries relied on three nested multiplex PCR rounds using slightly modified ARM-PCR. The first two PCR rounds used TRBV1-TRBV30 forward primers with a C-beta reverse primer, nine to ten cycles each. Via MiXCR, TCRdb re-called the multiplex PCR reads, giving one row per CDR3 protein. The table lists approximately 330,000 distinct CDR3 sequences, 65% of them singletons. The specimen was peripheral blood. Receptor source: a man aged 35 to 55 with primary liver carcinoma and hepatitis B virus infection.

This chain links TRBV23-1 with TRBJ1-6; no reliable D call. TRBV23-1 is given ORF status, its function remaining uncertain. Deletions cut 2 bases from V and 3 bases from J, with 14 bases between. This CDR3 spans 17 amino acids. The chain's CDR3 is CASSQTDLLIYNSPLHF. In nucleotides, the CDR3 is TGCGCCAGCAGTCAAACGGACCTACTTATCTATAATTCACCCCTCCACTTT.

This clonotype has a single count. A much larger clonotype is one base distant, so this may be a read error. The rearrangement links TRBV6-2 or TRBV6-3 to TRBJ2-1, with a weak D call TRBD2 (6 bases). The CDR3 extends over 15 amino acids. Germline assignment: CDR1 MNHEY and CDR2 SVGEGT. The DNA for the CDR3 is TGTGCCAGCAGAGATGCGGGACGGATATACAATGAGCAGTCCTTC. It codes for CASRDAGRIYNEQSF.

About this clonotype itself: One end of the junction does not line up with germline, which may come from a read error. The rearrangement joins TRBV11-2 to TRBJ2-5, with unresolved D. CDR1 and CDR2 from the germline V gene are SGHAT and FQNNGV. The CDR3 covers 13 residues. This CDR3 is CPSSSLAQETQYF. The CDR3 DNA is TGTCCCAGCAGCTCATTAGCCCAAGAGACCCAGTACTTC.

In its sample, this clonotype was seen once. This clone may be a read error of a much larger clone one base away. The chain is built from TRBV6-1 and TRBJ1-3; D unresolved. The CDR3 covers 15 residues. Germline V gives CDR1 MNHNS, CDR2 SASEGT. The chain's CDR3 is CASSEGGQTGNAIYF. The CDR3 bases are TGTGCCAGCAGTGAAGGAGGGCAGACTGGAAACGCCATATATTTT.

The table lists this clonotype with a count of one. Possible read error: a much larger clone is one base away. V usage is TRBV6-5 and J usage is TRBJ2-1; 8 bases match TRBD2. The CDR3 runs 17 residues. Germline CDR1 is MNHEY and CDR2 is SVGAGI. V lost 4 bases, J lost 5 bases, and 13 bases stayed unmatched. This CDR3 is CASSCSISGRSHNEQFF. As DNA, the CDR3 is TGTGCCAGCAGTTGCTCGATAAGCGGGAGAAGCCACAATGAGCAGTTCTTC.

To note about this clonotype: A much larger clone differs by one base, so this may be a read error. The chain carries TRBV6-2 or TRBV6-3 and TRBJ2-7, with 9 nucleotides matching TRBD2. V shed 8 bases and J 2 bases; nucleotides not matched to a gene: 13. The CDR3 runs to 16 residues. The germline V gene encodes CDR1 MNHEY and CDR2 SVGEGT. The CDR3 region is CASGRPLAGDPYEQYF. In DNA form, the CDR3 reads TGTGCCAGCGGTCGACCCTTAGCGGGAGATCCCTACGAGCAGTACTTC.

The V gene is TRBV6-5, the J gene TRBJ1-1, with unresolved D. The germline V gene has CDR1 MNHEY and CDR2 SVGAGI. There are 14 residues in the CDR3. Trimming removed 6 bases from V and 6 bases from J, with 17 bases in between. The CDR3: CASRPPSLFPEAFF. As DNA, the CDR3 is TGTGCCAGCAGACCCCCGTCCCTGTTCCCTGAAGCTTTCTTT.

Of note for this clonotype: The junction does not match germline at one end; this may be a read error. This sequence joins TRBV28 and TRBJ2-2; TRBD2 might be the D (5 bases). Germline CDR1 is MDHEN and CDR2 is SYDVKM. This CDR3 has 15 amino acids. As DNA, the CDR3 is TGTGCCAGCAGGGAGACAAGGAGCGGCACCGGGGAGCCGTTTTTT. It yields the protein CASRETRSGTGEPFF.

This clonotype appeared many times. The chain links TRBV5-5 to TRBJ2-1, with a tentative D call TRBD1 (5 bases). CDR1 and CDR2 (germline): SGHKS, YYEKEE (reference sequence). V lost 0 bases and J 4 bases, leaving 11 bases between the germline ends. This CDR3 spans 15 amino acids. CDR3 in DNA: TGTGCCAGCAGCTTGGTGGGGCAAAATTACAATGAGCAGTTCTTC. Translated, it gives CASSLVGQNYNEQFF.

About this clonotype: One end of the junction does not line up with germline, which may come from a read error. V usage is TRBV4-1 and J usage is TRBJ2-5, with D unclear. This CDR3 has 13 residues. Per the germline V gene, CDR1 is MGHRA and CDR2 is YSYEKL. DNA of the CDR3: TGCGCCTGCAGCCTACTGCTGGGGGAGACCCAGTACTTC. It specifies CACSLLLGETQYF.

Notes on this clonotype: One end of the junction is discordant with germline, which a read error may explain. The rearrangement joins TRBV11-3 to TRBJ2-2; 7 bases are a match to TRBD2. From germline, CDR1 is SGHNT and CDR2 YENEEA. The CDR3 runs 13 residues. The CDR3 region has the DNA TGTACCAGCAGCGGGGCGAACACAGGGGAGCTGTTTTTT. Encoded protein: CTSSGANTGELFF.

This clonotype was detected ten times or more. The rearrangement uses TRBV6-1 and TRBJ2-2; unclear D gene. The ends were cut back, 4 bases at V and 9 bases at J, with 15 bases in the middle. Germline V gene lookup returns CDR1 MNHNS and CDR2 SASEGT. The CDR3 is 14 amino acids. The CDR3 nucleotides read TGTGCCAGCAGTGCGTCGATAGTGTTTCGGGAGCTGTTTTTT. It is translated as CASSASIVFRELFF.

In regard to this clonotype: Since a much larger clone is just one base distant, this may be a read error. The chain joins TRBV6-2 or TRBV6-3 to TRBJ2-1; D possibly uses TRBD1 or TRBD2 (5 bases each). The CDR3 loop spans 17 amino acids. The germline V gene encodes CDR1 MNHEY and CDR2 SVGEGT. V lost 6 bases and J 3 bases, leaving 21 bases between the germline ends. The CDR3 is CASSLRGGPTGYNEQFF. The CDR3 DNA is TGTGCCAGCAGCCTACGTGGGGGACCAACTGGCTACAATGAGCAGTTCTTC.

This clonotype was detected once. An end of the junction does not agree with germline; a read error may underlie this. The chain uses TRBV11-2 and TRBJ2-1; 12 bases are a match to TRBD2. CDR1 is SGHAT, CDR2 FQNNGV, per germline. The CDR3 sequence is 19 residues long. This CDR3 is CDSSSHELAGGASYNEQFF. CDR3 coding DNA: TGTGACAGCAGTTCCCACGAACTAGCGGGAGGAGCCTCCTACAATGAGCAGTTCTTC.

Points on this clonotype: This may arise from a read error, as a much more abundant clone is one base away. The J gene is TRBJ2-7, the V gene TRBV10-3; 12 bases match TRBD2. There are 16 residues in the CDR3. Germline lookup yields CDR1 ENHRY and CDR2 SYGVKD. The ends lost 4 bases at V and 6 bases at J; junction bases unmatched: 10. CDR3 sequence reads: CAISGSGLAGLREQYF. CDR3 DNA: TGTGCCATCAGTGGGTCCGGACTAGCGGGACTTCGCGAGCAGTACTTC.

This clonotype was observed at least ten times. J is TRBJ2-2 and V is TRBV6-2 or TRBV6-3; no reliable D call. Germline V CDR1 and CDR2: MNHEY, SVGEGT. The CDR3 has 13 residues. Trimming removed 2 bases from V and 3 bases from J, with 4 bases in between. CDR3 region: CASSYTHTGELFF. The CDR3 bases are TGTGCCAGCAGTTACACCCACACCGGGGAGCTGTTTTTT.

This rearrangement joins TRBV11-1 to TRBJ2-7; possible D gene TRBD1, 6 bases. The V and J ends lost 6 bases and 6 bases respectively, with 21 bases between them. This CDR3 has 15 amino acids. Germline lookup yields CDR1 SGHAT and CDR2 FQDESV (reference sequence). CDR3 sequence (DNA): TGTGCCAGCAGTCTCCCCAGTACAGGGTCCGGCGAGCAGTACTTC. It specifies CASSLPSTGSGEQYF.

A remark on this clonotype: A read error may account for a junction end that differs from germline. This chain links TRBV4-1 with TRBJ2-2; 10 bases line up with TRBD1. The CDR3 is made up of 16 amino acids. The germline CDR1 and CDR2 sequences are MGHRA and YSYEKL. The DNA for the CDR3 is TGCGCCAGCAGCGATCTGGACAGGGGGTCAACCGGTGAGCTGTTTTTT. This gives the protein CASSDLDRGSTGELFF.

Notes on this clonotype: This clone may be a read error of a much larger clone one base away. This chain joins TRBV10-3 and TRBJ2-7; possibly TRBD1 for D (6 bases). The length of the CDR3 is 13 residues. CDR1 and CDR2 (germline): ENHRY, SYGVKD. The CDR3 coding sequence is TGTGCCATCAGTAGTGACAGGACCTACGAGCGGTACTTC. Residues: CAISSDRTYERYF.

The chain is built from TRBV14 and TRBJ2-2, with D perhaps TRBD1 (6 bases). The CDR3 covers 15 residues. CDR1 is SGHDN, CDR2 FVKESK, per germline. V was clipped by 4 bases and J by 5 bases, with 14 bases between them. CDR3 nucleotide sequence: TGTGCCAGCAGCCGGGACATCCGGTGGACCGGGGAGCTGTTTTTT. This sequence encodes CASSRDIRWTGELFF.

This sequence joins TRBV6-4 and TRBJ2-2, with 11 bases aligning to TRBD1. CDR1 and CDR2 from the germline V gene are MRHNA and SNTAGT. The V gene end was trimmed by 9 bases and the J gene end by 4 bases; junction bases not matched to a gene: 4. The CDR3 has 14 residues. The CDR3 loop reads CARYGTGGTGELFF. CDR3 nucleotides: TGTGCCAGATATGGGACAGGGGGCACCGGGGAGCTGTTTTTT.

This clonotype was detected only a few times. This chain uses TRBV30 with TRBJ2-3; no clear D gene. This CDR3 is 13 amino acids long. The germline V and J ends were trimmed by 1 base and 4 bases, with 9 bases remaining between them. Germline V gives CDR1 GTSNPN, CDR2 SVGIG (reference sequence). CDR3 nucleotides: TGTGCCTGGAGTGGAGGTGGGGCAGATACGCAGTATTTT. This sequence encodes CAWSGGGADTQYF.

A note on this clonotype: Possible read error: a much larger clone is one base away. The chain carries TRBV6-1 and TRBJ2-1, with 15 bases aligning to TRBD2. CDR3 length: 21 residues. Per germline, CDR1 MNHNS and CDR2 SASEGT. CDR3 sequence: CASRSAQIGLAGGGSCNEQFF. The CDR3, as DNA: TGTGCCAGCAGATCTGCCCAAATCGGACTAGCGGGAGGGGGCTCCTGCAATGAGCAGTTCTTC.